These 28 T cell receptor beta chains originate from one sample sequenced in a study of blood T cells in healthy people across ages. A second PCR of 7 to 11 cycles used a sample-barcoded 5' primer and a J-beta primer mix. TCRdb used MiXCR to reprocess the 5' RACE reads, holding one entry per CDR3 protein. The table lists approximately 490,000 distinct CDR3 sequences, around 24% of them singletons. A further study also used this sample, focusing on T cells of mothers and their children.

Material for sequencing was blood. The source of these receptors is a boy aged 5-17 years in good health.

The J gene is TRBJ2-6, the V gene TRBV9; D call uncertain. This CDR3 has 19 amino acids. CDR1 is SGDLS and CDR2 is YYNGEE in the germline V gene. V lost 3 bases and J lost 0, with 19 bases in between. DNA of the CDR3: TGTGCCAGCAGCGGGGGTGTTGAGGCCCAAAACTCTGGGGCCAACGTCCTGACTTTC. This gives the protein CASSGGVEAQNSGANVLTF.

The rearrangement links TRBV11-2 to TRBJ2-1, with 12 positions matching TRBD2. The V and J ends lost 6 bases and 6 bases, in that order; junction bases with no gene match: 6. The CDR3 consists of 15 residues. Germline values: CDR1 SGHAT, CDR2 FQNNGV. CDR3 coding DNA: TGTGCCAGCAGGACTGGACTAGCGGGGACCAATGAGCAGTTCTTC. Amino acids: CASRTGLAGTNEQFF.

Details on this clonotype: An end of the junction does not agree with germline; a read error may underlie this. The CDR3 DNA reads as TGTGCCAGCAGTTTATCAAACAGGGGGAACACTGAGGCTTTCTTT. This translates into CASSLSNRGNTEAFF. The chain uses TRBV28 and TRBJ1-1; the match to TRBD1 covers 8 bases. CDR3 size: 15 residues. Germline CDR1 MDHEN, CDR2 SYDVKM. The whole variable domain, remainder taken from reference TRBV28 and TRBJ1-1, is DVKVTQSSRYLVKRTGEKVFLECVQDMDHENMFWYRQDPGLGLRLIYFSYDVKMKEKGDIPEGYSVSREKKERFSLILESASTNQTSMYLCASSLSNRGNTEAFFGQGTRLTVV.

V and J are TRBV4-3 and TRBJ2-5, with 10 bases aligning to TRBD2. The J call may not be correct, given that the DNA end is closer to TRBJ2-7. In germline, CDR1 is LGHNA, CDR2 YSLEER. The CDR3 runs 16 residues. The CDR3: CASSQGTSGIGYEQYF. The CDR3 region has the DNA TGCGCCAGCAGCCAAGGAACTAGCGGGATAGGGTACGAGCAGTACTTC.

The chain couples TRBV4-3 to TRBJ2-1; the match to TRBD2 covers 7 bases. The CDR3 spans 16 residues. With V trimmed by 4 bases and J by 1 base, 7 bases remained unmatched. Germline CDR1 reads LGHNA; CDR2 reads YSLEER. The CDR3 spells CASSPGSGRSYNEQFF. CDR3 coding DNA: TGCGCCAGCAGCCCTGGTAGCGGGCGTTCCTACAATGAGCAGTTCTTC.

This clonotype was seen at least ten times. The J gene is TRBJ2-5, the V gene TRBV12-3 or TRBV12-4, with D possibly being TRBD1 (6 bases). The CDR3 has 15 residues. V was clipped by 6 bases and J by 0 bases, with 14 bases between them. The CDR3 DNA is TGTGCCAGCAGACTAAGCACAGGGAACCAAGAGACCCAGTACTTC. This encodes CASRLSTGNQETQYF.

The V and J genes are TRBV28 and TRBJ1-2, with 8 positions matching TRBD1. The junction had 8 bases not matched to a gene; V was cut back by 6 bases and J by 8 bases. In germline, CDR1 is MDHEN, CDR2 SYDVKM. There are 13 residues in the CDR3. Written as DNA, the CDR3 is TGTGCCAGCAGGTTCCAGGGGGCGGGAGGCTACACCTTC. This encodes CASRFQGAGGYTF.

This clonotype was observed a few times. For the CDR3, the DNA is TGCAGTGCTAGGGCGGTTCCCATCAAAAACATTCAGTACTTC. It codes for CSARAVPIKNIQYF. The V gene is TRBV20-1, the J gene TRBJ2-4; D call uncertain. Between the trimmed V and J ends, which lost 3 bases and 3 bases, there was a span of 12 bases. There are 14 residues in the CDR3. In germline, CDR1 is DFQATT, CDR2 SNEGSKA (reference sequence).

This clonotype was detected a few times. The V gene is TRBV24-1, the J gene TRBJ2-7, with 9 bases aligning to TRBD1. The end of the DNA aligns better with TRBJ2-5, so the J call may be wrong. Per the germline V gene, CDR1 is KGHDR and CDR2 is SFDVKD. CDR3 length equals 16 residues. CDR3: CATSDARQGVVETQYF. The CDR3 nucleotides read TGTGCCACCAGTGATGCGAGACAGGGGGTTGTAGAGACCCAGTACTTC.

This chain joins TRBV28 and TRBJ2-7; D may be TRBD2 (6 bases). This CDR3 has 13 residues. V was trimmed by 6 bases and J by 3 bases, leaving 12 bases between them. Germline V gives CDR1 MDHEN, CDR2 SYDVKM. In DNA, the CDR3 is TGTGCCAGCAGAATGAAGGGAGGCTACGAGCAGTACTTC. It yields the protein CASRMKGGYEQYF.

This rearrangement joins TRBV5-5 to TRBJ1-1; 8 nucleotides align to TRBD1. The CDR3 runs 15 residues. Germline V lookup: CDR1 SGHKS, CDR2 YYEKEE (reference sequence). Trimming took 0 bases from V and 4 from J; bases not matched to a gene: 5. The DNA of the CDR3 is TGTGCCAGCAGCTTGGGGGTGACAGGGGCCACTGAAGCTTTCTTT. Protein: CASSLGVTGATEAFF.

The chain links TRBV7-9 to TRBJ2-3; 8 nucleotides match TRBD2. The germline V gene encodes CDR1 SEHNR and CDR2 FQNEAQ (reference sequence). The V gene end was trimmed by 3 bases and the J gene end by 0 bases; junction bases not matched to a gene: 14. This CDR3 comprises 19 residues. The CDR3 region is CASSFKTGIAGISTDTQYF. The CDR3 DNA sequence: TGTGCCAGCAGCTTCAAGACTGGAATAGCGGGGATTAGCACAGATACGCAGTATTTT.

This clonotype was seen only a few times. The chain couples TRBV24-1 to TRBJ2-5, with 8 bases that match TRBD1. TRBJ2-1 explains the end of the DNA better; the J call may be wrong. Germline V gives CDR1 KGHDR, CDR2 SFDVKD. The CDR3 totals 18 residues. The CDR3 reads CATSDLEITGGGYNEQFF. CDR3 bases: TGTGCCACCAGTGACCTAGAAATAACAGGGGGTGGCTACAATGAGCAGTTCTTC.

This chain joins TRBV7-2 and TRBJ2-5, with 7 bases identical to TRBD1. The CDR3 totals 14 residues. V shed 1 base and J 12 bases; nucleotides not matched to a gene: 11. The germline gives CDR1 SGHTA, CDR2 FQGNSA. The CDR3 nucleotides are TGTGCCAGCAGCTTAGAGGGAATGAGGGACAGAGAGTACTTC. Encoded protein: CASSLEGMRDREYF.

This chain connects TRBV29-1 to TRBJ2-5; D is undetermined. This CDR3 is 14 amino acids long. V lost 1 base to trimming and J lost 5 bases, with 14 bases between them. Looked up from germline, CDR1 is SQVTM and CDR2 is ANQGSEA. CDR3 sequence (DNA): TGCAGCGTTGAAGCTATGACCCGCTCGGAGACCCAGTACTTC. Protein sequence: CSVEAMTRSETQYF.

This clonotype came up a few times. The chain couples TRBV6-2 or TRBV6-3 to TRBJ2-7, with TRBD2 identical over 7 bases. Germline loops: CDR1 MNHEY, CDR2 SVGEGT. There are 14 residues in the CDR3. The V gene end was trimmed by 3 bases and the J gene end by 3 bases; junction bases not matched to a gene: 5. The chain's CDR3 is CASSYGLGLYEQYF. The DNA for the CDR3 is TGTGCCAGCAGTTATGGACTAGGCCTCTACGAGCAGTACTTC.

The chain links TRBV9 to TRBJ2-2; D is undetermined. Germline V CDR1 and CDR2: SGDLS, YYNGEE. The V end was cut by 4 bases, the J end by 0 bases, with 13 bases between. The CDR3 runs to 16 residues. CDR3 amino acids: CASSRQMPANTGELFF. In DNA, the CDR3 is TGTGCCAGCAGCCGCCAGATGCCAGCGAACACCGGGGAGCTGTTTTTT. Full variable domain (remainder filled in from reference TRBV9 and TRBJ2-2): DSGVTQTPKHLITATGQRVTLRCSPRSGDLSVYWYQQSLDQGLQFLIQYYNGEERAKGNILERFSAQQFPDLHSELNLSSLELGDSALYFCASSRQMPANTGELFFGEGSRLTVL.

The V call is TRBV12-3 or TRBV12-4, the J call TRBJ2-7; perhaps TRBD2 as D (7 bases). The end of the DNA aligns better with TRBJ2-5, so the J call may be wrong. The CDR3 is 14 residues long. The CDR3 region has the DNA TGTGCCAGCAGTCCCCGGGCGGGGGCCGAGACCCAGTACTTC. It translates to CASSPRAGAETQYF.

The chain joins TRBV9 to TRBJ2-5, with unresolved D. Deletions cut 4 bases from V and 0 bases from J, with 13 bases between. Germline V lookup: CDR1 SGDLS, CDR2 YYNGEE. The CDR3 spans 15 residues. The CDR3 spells CASSTPGRNQETQYF. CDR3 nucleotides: TGTGCCAGCAGCACCCCCGGGCGGAACCAAGAGACCCAGTACTTC.

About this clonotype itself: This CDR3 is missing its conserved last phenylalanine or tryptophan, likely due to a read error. CDR3: CSARDHRQAEQGKLYEQYL. The CDR3 DNA is TGCAGTGCTAGAGATCACAGGCAGGCCGAACAGGGGAAACTGTACGAGCAGTACCTC. The V gene is TRBV20-1, the J gene TRBJ2-7; TRBD1 agrees at 7 bases. Germline V gene sequence: CDR1 DFQATT, CDR2 SNEGSKA (reference sequence). This CDR3 contains 19 residues. V was clipped by 0 bases and J by 4 bases; unmatched bases: 21.

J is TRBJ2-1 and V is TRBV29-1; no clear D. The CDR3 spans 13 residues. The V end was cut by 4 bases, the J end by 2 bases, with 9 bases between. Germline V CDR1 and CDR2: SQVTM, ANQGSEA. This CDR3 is CSVASQPYNEQFF. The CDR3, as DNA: TGCAGCGTTGCGTCCCAGCCCTACAATGAGCAGTTCTTC.

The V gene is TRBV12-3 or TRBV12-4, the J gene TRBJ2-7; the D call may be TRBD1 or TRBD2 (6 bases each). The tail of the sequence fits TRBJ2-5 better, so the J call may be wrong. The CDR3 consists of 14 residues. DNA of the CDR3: TGTGCCAGCAGTTTTGGGGGGCCGGAGGAGACCCAGTACTTC. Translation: CASSFGGPEETQYF.

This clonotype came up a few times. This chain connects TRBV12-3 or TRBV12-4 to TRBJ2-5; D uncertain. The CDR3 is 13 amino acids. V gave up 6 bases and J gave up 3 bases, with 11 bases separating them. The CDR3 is CASSPGRKETQYF. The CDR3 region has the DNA TGTGCCAGCAGCCCCGGACGGAAAGAGACCCAGTACTTC.

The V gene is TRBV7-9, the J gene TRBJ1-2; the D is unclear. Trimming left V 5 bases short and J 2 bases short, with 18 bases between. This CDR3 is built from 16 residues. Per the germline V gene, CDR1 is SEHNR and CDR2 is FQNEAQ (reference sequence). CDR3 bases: TGTGCCAGCAGCCCGGAGTCCCAAATGATAAACTATGGCTACACCTTC. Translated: CASSPESQMINYGYTF.

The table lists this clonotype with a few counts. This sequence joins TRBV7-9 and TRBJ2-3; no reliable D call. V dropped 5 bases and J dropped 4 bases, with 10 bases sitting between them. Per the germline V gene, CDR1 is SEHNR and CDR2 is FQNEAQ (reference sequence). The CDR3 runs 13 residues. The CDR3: CASSPEQSDTQYF. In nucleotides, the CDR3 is TGTGCCAGCAGCCCGGAACAGTCAGATACGCAGTATTTT.

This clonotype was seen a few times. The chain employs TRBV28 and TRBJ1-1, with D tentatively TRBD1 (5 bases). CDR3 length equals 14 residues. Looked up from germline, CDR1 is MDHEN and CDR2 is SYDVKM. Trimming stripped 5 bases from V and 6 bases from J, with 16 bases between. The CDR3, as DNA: TGTGCCAGCAGTCGTCGGACGGGGGACTCTGAAGCTTTCTTT. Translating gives CASSRRTGDSEAFF.

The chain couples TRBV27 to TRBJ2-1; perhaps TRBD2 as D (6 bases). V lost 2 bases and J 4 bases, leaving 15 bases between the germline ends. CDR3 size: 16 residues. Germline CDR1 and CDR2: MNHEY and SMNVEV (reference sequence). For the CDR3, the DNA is TGTGCCAGCAGTTTAGCGGGGCTGTACATTTACAATGAGCAGTTCTTC. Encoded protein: CASSLAGLYIYNEQFF.

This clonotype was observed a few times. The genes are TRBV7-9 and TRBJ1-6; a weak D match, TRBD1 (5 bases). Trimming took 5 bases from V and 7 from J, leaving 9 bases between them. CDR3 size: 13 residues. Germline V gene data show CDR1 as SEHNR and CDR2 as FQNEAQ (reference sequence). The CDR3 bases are TGTGCCAGCAGCGAAGGGGTAAATTCACCCCTCCACTTT. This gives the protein CASSEGVNSPLHF.